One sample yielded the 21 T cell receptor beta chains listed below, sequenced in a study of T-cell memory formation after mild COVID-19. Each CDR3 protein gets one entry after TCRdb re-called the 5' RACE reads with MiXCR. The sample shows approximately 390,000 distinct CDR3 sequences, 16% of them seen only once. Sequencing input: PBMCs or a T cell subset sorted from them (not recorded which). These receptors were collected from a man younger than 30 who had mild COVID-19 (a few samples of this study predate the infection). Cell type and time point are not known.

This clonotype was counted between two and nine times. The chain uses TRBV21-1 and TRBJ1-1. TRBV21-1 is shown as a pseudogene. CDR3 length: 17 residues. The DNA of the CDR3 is TGTGCCAGCAGCAAACCCAAGATTGGATCCATGAACACTGAAGCTTTCTTT. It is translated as CASSKPKIGSMNTEAFF.

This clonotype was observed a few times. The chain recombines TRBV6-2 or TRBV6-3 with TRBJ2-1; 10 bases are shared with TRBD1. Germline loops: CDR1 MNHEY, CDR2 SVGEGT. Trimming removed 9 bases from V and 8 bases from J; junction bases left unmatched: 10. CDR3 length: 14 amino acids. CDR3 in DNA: TGTGCCAGTGACCGGGACAGGGGCGCTCATGAGCAGTTCTTC. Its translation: CASDRDRGAHEQFF.

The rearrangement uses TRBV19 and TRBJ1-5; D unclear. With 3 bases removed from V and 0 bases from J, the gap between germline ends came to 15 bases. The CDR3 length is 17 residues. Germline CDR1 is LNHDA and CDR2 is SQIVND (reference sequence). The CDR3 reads CASSIGLRDYSNQPQHF. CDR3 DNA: TGTGCCAGTAGTATCGGACTCCGGGATTATAGCAATCAGCCCCAGCATTTT.

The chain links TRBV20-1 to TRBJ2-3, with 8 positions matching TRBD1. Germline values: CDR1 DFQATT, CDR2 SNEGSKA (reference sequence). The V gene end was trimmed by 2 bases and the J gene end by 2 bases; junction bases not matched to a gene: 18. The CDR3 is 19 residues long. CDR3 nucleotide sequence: TGCAGTGCTAGATTGCCGGGACAGGTATCAGTCGGGGCCACAGATACGCAGTATTTT. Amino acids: CSARLPGQVSVGATDTQYF.

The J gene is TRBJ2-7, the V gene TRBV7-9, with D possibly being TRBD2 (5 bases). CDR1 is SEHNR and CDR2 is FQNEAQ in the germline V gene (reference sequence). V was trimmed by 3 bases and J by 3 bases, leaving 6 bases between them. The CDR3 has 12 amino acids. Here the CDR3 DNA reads TGTGCCAGCAGCTTCGGGGACTACGAGCAGTACGTC. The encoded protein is CASSFGDYEQYV.

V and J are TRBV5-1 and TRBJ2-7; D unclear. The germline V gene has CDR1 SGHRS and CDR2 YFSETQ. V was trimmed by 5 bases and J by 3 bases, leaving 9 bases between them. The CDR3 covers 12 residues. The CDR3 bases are TGCGCCAGCAGGGACGGAAACTACGAGCAGTACTTC. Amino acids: CASRDGNYEQYF.

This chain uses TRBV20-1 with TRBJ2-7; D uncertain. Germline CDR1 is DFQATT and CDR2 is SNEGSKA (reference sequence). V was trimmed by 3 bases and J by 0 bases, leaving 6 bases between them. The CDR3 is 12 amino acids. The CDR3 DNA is TGCAGTGCTAGGCCAGACTCCTACGAGCAGTACGTC. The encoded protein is CSARPDSYEQYV.

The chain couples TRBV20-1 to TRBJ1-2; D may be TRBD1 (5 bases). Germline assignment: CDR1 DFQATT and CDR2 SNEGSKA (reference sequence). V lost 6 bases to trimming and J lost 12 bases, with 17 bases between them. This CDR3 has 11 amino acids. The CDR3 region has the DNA TGCAGTGCCGAGGAGGACACCGCGGACACCTTC. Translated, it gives CSAEEDTADTF.

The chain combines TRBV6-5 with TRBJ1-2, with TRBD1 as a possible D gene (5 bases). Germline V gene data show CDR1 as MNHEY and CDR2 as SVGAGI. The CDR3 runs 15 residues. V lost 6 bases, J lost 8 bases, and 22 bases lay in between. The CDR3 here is CASSPQGVGGRGYTF. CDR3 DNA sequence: TGTGCCAGCAGCCCCCAGGGCGTCGGGGGACGGGGCTACACCTTC.

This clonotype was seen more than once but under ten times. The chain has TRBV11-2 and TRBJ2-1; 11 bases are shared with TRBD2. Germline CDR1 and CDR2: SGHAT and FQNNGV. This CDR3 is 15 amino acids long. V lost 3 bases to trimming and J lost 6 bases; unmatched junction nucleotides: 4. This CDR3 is CASSFHSGGGNEQFF. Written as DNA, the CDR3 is TGTGCCAGCAGCTTCCATAGCGGGGGGGGCAATGAGCAGTTCTTC.

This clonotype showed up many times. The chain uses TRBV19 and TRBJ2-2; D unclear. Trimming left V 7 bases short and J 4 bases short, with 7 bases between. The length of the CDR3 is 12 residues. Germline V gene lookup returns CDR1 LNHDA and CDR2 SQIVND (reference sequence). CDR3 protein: CASTPLTGELFF. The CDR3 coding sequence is TGTGCCAGTACCCCTCTCACCGGGGAGCTGTTTTTT.

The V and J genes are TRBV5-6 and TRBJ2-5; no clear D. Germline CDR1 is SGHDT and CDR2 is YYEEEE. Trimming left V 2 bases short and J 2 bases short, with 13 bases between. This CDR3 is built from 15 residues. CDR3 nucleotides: TGTGCCAGCAGCTTATCTGTGGCTGCACAAGAGACCCAGTACTTC. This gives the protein CASSLSVAAQETQYF.

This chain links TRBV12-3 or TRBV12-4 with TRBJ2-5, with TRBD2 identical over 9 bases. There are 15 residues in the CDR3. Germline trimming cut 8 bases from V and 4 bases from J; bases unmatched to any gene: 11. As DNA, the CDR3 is TGTGCCAGCCAAGTACCCGGCGGGGGGGCAGAGACCCAGTACTTC. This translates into CASQVPGGGAETQYF.

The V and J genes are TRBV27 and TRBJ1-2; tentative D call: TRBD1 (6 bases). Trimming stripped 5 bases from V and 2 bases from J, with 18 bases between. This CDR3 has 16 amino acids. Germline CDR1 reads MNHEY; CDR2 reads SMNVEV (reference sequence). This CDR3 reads CASSANPGEGNYGYTF. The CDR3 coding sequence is TGTGCCAGCAGTGCAAACCCAGGGGAAGGGAACTATGGCTACACCTTC.

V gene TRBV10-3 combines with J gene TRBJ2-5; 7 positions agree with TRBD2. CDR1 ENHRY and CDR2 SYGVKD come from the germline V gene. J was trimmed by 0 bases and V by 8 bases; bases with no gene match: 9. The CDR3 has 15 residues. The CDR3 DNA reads TGTGCCATCGCCATTTTGGGGGGGAACCAAGAGACCCAGTACTTC. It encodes CAIAILGGNQETQYF.

The CDR3: CASSLVVDYNEQFF. CDR3 DNA: TGCGCCAGCAGCTTGGTGGTGGACTACAATGAGCAGTTCTTC. V and J are TRBV5-1 and TRBJ2-1; no definite D call. Germline-derived CDR1 and CDR2 are SGHRS and YFSETQ. This CDR3 is 14 amino acids long. Trimming shortened V by 0 bases and J by 3 bases, and 7 bases separated the two germline ends.

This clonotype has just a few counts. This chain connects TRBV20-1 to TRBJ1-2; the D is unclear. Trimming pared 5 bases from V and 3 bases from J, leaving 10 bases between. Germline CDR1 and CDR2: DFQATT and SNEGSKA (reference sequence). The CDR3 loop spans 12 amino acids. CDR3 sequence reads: CSAPDNYYGYTF. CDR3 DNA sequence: TGCAGTGCTCCTGACAACTACTATGGCTACACCTTC.

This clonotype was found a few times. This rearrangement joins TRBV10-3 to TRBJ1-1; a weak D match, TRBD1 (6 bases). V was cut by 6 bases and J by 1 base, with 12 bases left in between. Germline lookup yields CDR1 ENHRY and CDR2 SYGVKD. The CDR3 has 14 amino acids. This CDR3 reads CAIRTDSKNTEAFF. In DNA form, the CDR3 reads TGTGCCATCAGGACGGACAGTAAGAACACTGAAGCTTTCTTT.

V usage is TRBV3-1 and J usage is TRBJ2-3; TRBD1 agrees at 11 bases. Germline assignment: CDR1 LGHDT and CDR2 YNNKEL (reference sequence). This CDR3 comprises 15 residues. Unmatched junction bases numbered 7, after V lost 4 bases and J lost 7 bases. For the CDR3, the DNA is TGTGCCAGCAGCCGCCGGGACAGGGGGGGATATACGCAGTATTTT. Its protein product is CASSRRDRGGYTQYF.

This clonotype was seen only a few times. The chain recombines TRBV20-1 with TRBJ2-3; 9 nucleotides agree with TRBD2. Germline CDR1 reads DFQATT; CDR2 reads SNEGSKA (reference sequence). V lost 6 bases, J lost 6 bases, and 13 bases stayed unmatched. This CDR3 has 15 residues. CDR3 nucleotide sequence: TGCAGTGCAAGGAGGATGCGGGGGGGCAAGGATACGCAGTATTTT. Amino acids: CSARRMRGGKDTQYF.

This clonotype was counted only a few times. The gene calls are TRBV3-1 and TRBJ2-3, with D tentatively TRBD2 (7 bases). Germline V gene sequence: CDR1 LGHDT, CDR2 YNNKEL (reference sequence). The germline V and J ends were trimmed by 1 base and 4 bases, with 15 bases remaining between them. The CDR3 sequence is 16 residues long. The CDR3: CASSQGWGGESDTQYF. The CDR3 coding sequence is TGTGCCAGCAGCCAAGGATGGGGGGGCGAGTCAGATACGCAGTATTTT.